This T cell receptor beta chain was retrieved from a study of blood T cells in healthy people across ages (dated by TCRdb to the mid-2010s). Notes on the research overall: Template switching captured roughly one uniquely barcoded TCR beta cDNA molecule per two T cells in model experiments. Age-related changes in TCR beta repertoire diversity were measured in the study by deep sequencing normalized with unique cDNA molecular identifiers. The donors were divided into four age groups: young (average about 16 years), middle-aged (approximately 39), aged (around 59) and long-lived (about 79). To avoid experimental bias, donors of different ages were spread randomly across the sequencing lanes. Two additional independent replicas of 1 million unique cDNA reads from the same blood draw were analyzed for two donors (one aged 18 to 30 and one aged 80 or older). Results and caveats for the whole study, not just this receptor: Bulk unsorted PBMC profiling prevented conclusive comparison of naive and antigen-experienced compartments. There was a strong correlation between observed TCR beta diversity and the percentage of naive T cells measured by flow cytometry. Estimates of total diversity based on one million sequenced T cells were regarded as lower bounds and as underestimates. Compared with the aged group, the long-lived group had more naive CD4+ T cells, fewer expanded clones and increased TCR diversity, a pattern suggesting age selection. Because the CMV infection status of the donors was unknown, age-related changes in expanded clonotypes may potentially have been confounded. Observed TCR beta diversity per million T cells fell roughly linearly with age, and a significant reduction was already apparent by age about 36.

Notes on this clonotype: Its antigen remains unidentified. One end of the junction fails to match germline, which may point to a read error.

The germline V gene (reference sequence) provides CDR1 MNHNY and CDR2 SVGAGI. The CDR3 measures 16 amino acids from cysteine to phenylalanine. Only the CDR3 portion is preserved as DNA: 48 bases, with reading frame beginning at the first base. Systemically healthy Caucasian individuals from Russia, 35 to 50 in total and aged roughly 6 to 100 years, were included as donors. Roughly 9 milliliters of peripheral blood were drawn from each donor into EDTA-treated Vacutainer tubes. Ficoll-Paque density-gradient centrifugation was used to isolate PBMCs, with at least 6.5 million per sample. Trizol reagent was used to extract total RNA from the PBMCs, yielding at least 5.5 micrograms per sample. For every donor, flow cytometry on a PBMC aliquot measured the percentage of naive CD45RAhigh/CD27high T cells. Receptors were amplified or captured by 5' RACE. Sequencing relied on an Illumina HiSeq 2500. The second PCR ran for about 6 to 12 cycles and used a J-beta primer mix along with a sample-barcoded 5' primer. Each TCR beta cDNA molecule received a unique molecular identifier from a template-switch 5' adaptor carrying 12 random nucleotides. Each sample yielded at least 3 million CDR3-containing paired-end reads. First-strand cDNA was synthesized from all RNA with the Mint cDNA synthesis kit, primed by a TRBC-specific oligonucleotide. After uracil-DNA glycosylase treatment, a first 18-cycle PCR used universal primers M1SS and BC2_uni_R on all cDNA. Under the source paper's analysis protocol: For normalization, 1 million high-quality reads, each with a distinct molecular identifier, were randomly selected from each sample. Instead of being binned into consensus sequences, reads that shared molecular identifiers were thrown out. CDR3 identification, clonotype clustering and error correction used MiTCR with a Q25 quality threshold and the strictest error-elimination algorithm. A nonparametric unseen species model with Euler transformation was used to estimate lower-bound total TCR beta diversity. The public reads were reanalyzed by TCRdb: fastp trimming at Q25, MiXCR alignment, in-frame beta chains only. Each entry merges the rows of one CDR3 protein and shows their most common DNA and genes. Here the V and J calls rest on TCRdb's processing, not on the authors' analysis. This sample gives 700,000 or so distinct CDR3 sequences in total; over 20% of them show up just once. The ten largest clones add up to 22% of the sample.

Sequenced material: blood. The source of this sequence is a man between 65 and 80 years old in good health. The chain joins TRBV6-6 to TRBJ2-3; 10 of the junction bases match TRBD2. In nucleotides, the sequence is TGTGCCAGCAGTTACTATTTAGCGGGAGGCACAGATACACAGTATTTT. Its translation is CASSYYLAGGTDTQYF.